The present T cell receptor beta chain was sequenced within a study of T cell responses to AZD1222 COVID-19 vaccine. Study-wide points: Unmutated variant regions are reportedly targeted by nearly half of spike-specific TCRs. Among vaccine-associated CD4 TCRs, coverage spanned spike, with dominance at 160-218 and 743-854. Females outnumbered males among donors, who were mostly white British; clonal diversity was possibly underestimated.

Remarks on this clone: The antigen remains unidentified.

Profiling relied on immunoSEQ multiplex PCR, and the TCRdb table lists in-frame clones only, not all of them. The profile shows approximately 150,000 clones, approximately 94% of them singletons. The CDR3 contains 15 residues. CDR1 SGHAT and CDR2 FQNNGV come from the germline V gene. V lost 4 bases, J lost 7 bases, and 19 bases lay in between. The material was peripheral blood, obtained 28 days after the second AZD1222 dose. The TCR sequence derives from an adult who received the AZD1222 COVID-19 vaccine. The chain uses TRBV11-2 and TRBJ1-2; tentatively, D is TRBD1 (5 bases). The CDR3 loop is CASSYLRRGRGGYTF. The CDR3 DNA reads TGTGCCAGCAGCTACCTACGTAGGGGTCGGGGTGGCTACACCTTC.